Listed below are T cell receptor beta chains from one sample, sequenced in a study of identical twins. TCRdb used MiXCR to reprocess the 5' RACE reads, holding one entry per CDR3 protein. Found here are 400,000 to 550,000 distinct CDR3 sequences, around 20% of them singletons; the top ten hold 0.91%. The same data also contributed to another study, on T cells expressing NK-cell markers.

The specimen was CD4+ T cells sorted from blood. Every receptor here comes from a woman between 18 and 30 years old in good health. Each CDR3 is given with its conserved first and last residue. D genes are given only for firm matches. Size values are once, few and many counts, or a class for expanded clones, and some rows have none.

>-|TRBJ2-3|-|TRBV5-1
TGCGCCAGCAGCCAACTCTCGCTCACTAGCACAGATACGCAGTATTTT
CASSQLSLTSTDTQYF
>-|TRBJ2-1|few|TRBV6-2/TRBV6-3
TGTGCCAGCAGTCACAGATCAGGACGGTTTTCCTACAATGAGCAGTTCTTC
CASSHRSGRFSYNEQFF
>TRBD2|TRBJ2-7|-|TRBV5-1
TGCGCCAGCAGCTATGGGACTAGCGGGGCCCTTTTGAGCTCCTACGAGCAGTACTTC
CASSYGTSGALLSSYEQYF
>TRBD1|TRBJ1-1|-|TRBV20-1
TGCAGTGCTAGGGGGGACAGGGGCGGGAACACTGAAGCTTTCTTT
CSARGDRGGNTEAFF
>-|TRBJ2-5|few|TRBV18
TGTGCCAGCTCACCAAGAGACGGGGGCGAAGAGACCCAGTACTTC
CASSPRDGGEETQYF
>-|TRBJ1-1|few|TRBV5-6
TGTGCCAGCAGCTTGGGGCAGGGAAGAAAAGCTTTCTTT
CASSLGQGRKAFF
>TRBD1|TRBJ1-1|-|TRBV20-1
TGCAGTGCTGACGACAGGGGAATGAACACTGAAGCTTTCTTT
CSADDRGMNTEAFF
>-|TRBJ2-7|few|TRBV20-1
TGCAGTGCTAGAGGACGACAGAGCTCCTACGAGCAGTACTTC
CSARGRQSSYEQYF
>-|TRBJ2-5|few|TRBV10-1
TGCGCCAGCAGTCAGGGGAGGAGGCAAGAGACCCAGTACTTC
CASSQGRRQETQYF
>-|TRBJ1-5|-|TRBV10-3
TGTGCCACCGCAACGTCCCAACAGACTGGACATCAGCCCCAGCATTTT
CATATSQQTGHQPQHF
>-|TRBJ2-3|-|TRBV29-1
TGCAGCGCCCGGACGAGAACCCCCCGGGATACGCAGTATTTT
CSARTRTPRDTQYF
>-|TRBJ2-1|few|TRBV5-1
TGCGCCAGCGCTATCCCACCCACGAGGCCAGATGAGCAGTTCTTC
CASAIPPTRPDEQFF
>TRBD1|TRBJ2-7|many|TRBV12-3/TRBV12-4
TGTGCCAGCAGTACCGGTCGACAGGGTCGGTGGGAGCAGTACTTC
CASSTGRQGRWEQYF
>-|TRBJ1-1|many|TRBV12-3/TRBV12-4
TGTGCCAGCAGTTTACAATGGGGAGGGGCTTTCTTT
CASSLQWGGAFF
>-|TRBJ1-1|-|TRBV11-2
TGTGCCAGCAGCCTTAACAGGTTAGAAGCTTTCTTT
CASSLNRLEAFF
>-|TRBJ1-2|-|TRBV5-1
TGCGCCAGCAGCTTCTCACCTAACTATGGCTACACCTTC
CASSFSPNYGYTF
>-|TRBJ1-6|few|TRBV20-1
TGCAGTGCGGGGGGACCGGGGAATTCACCCCTCCACTTT
CSAGGPGNSPLHF
>-|TRBJ2-7|-|TRBV20-1
TGCAGTGCTAGAGACGCGGGCACCTACGAGCAGTACTTC
CSARDAGTYEQYF